Shown below are 11 T cell receptor beta chains from a single sample sequenced in a study of shared clonotypes between healthy human individuals. Assay: immunoSEQ multiplex PCR; the TCRdb copy retains only in-frame clones and omits some. The sample carries millions of clones, 90% to 95% recorded once. CD45RO-negative CD8 cells positively selected for CCR7 made up the naive population, which excluded terminally differentiated effector memory CD45RA+ cells. Sequenced material: naive CD8+ T cells from PBMCs. The receptors originated from a man younger than 35 in good health. Some clones in this sample may be carry-over from other donors' samples.

The chain uses TRBV5-5 and TRBJ1-1, with D hard to call. The CDR3 is 15 amino acids. V was cut by 1 base and J by 4 bases, with 14 bases left in between. CDR1 and CDR2 from the germline V gene are SGHKS and YYEKEE (reference sequence). CDR3 DNA: TGTGCCAGCAGCTTGAAGTTCGCAGGATCCACTGAAGCTTTCTTT. Amino acids: CASSLKFAGSTEAFF. Together with reference TRBV5-5 and TRBJ1-1, the CDR3 gives the full variable domain: DAGVTQSPTHLIKTRGQQVTLRCSPISGHKSVSWYQQVLGQGPQFIFQYYEKEERGRGNFPDRFSARQFPNYSSELNVNALLLGDSALYLCASSLKFAGSTEAFFGQGTRLTVV.

J is TRBJ2-5 and V is TRBV11-3; TRBD2 might be the D (5 bases). The CDR3 totals 14 residues. Germline lookup yields CDR1 SGHNT and CDR2 YENEEA. V gave up 5 bases and J gave up 4 bases, with 14 bases separating them. Here the CDR3 reads CASSHSPAAETQYF. In nucleotides, the CDR3 is TGTGCCAGCAGCCATTCCCCAGCGGCAGAGACCCAGTACTTC.

This rearrangement joins TRBV7-8 to TRBJ1-1; TRBD1 might be the D (5 bases). The CDR3 spans 16 residues. Trimming took 5 bases from V and 0 from J, leaving 16 bases between them. The V gene's germline CDR1 is SGHVS and CDR2 FQNEAQ. DNA of the CDR3: TGTGCCAGCAGCCCCGAGGCGGGGGGAATGAACACTGAAGCTTTCTTT. This sequence encodes CASSPEAGGMNTEAFF.

This sequence joins TRBV9 and TRBJ2-3, with 7 bases that match TRBD2. The CDR3 runs to 17 residues. With 3 bases clipped from V and 0 bases from J, the junction kept 10 bases outside the gene matches. Germline lookup yields CDR1 SGDLS and CDR2 YYNGEE. The CDR3 coding sequence is TGTGCCAGCAGCGGTAGGATTGACGGGGGGAGCACAGATACGCAGTATTTT. Protein: CASSGRIDGGSTDTQYF. The full variable domain, with the rest looked up from reference TRBV9 and TRBJ2-3, is DSGVTQTPKHLITATGQRVTLRCSPRSGDLSVYWYQQSLDQGLQFLIQYYNGEERAKGNILERFSAQQFPDLHSELNLSSLELGDSALYFCASSGRIDGGSTDTQYFGPGTRLTVL.

The DNA of the CDR3 is TGTGCCAGCAGCGTACTCAAGGGGCCCCACGCCGTCCTGACTTTC. This codes for CASSVLKGPHAVLTF. The V and J genes are TRBV9 and TRBJ2-6, with D tentatively TRBD1 (5 bases). CDR1 and CDR2 from the germline V gene are SGDLS and YYNGEE. V lost 1 base and J lost 12, with 17 bases in between. The CDR3 extends over 15 amino acids.

This chain links TRBV25-1 with TRBJ1-1; TRBD1 matches 7 bases. Germline values: CDR1 MGHDK, CDR2 SYGVNS. After removal of 2 bases from V and 4 bases from J, the junction contained 10 bases not matched to a gene. The CDR3 sequence is 16 residues long. The CDR3 nucleotides read TGTGCCAGCAGTGAAGGGACAGTTCGGGGTTTCACTGAAGCTTTCTTT. Residues: CASSEGTVRGFTEAFF.

This rearrangement joins TRBV28 to TRBJ2-3; D might be TRBD1 (6 bases). V lost 8 bases, J lost 2 bases, and 14 bases lay in between. Germline values: CDR1 MDHEN, CDR2 SYDVKM. There are 14 residues in the CDR3. The CDR3 region is CASARTEDTDTQYF. In nucleotides, the CDR3 is TGTGCCAGCGCCCGGACAGAGGACACAGATACGCAGTATTTT.

This chain joins TRBV4-1 and TRBJ2-7; the match to TRBD1 covers 7 bases. Trimming took 4 bases from V and 3 from J; bases not matched to a gene: 18. Germline V gene lookup returns CDR1 MGHRA and CDR2 YSYEKL. The CDR3 consists of 18 residues. The CDR3: CASSPRDSLYPRGYEQYF. CDR3 DNA sequence: TGCGCCAGCAGCCCCCGGGACAGCCTATACCCCAGGGGCTACGAGCAGTACTTC.

Of note for this clone: The same CDR3 can be traced to other DNA sequences in this sample. The V and J genes are TRBV29-1 and TRBJ2-7, with TRBD1 matching over 10 bases. Per the germline V gene, CDR1 is SQVTM and CDR2 is ANQGSEA. The CDR3 spans 13 residues. V lost 8 bases and J lost 0; bases outside the gene matches: 4. The CDR3 DNA follows: TGCAGCTACCGGACAGGGGGCTCCTACGAGCAGTACTTC. Its translation: CSYRTGGSYEQYF.

The J gene is TRBJ2-2, the V gene TRBV4-3; D not certain. Trimming took off 4 bases at V and 5 bases at J, with 11 bases between the two ends. From germline, CDR1 is LGHNA and CDR2 YSLEER. CDR3 length equals 14 residues. This CDR3 reads CASSRLLGTGELFF. Here the CDR3 DNA reads TGCGCCAGCAGCCGGTTGCTGGGTACCGGGGAGCTGTTTTTT.

The V call is TRBV11-2, the J call TRBJ1-2, with D tentatively TRBD1 (6 bases). V lost 1 base to trimming and J lost 0 bases, with 9 bases between them. CDR3 size: 15 residues. CDR1 is SGHAT and CDR2 is FQNNGV in the germline V gene. The DNA of the CDR3 is TGTGCCAGCAGCTTAGCCAGGGGAGCTAACTATGGCTACACCTTC. Protein: CASSLARGANYGYTF.